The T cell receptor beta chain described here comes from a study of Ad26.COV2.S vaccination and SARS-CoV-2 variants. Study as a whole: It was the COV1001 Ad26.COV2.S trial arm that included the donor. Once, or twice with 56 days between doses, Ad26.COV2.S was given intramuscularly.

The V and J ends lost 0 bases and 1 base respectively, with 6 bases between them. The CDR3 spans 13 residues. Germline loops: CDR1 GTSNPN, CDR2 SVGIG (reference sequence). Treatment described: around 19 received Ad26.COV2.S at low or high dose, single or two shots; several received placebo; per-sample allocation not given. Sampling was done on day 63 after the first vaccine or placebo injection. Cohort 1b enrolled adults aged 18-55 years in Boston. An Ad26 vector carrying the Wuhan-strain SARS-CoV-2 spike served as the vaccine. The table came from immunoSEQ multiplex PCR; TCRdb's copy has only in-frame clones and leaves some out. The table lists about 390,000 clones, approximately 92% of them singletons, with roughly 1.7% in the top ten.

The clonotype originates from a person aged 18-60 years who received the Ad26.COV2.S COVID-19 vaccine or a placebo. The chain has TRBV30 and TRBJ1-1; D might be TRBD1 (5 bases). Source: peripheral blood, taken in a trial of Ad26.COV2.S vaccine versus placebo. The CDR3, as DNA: TGTGCCTGGAGTGTAGACAGGAACACTGAAGCTTTCTTT. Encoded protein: CAWSVDRNTEAFF.